This T cell receptor (beta chain) is drawn from a study of T-cell memory formation after mild COVID-19. About the study: TCR clusters showed largely donor specificity.

This clonotype was counted between two and nine times. Its antigen remains unidentified. TCRdb recomputed calls from the 5' RACE reads with MiXCR, one row per CDR3 protein. This sample has hundreds of thousands of distinct CDR3 sequences, with about a sixth found just once. The study, taken as a whole, reports: For contracting clones, CD4+ ones sat mainly in CM and EM, CD8+ in EMRA.

V lost 4 bases and J 2 bases, leaving 11 bases between the germline ends. Germline V gene lookup returns CDR1 KGHDR and CDR2 SFDVKD. The CDR3 is 14 residues long. This receptor was obtained from an adult woman who had mild COVID-19 (a few samples of this study predate the infection). Cell type and time point are not known. What was sequenced was PBMCs or a T cell subset sorted from them (not recorded which). The chain employs TRBV24-1 and TRBJ2-7; D might be TRBD2 (6 bases). CDR3 sequence reads: CATSETSNPYEQYF. The CDR3 DNA reads as TGTGCCACCAGTGAAACTAGCAATCCCTACGAGCAGTACTTC.